The clone carrying this T cell receptor (beta chain) has at least ten counts. Its antigen is undetermined. This record comes from a study of shared clonotypes between healthy human individuals. Healthy adults negative for HIV, lacking recent acute infections or vaccinations, served as donors. This CDR3 is 17 amino acids long. Unmatched junction bases numbered 4, after V lost 2 bases and J lost 0 bases. The germline CDR1 and CDR2 sequences are LGHNA and YNFKEQ. Whole-study results and caveats: Limitation of the genetic and exposure-history diversity represented came from the few donors. Sharing across four donors was seen in around 5% of naive CD4 clonotypes.

Several immunoSEQ plates held equal portions of the genomic DNA taken from each subset. The method was immunoSEQ multiplex PCR; TCRdb's version includes in-frame clones alone and lacks a portion of them. The table lists some 87,000 clones, about 70% of them singletons, with about half in the top ten. The sample taken for sequencing was memory CD8+ T cells sorted from blood. Subset meaning: CD45RO+ cells pooled with CCR7-negative TemRA cells. The V call is TRBV4-2, the J call TRBJ2-6, with TRBD1 identical over 7 bases. The source is a man aged 25-45 years in good health. CDR3 nucleotide sequence: TGTGCCAGCAGCCAATGGGACAGCGGCTCTGGGGCCAACGTCCTGACTTTC. It is translated as CASSQWDSGSGANVLTF.